The present T cell receptor (beta chain) was sequenced within a study of quantifying T cell responses using KT2 cells. Study context: Reverse transcription used primers in the TCR alpha and beta constant regions. Under optimum conditions, T4 ligation efficiency was estimated at more than 8%.

Germline V gives CDR1 DFQATT, CDR2 SNEGSKA (reference sequence). This CDR3 has 13 amino acids. Trimming removed 5 bases at V and 5 bases at J, with 15 bases between. An oligo carrying a UMI was ligated to the cDNA 3' end. The first PCR ran approximately 4 cycles with an equimolar RC1.1 and RC1.2 beta primer mix. TCRdb processed the UMI-ligation and nested PCR reads anew with MiXCR; each CDR3 protein has one entry. The sample contains tens of thousands of distinct CDR3 sequences, approximately 13% of which appear only once. Known numbers of the T cell clone KT2 were added to PBMC. The material sequenced was PBMCs spiked with cells of the T cell clone KT2. This sequence joins TRBV20-1 and TRBJ2-5; unclear D gene. The TCR comes from a human donor. CDR3 sequence (DNA): TGCAGTGCTCCCCCCGGGCTGGGGGAGACCCAGTACTTC. It codes for CSAPPGLGETQYF.